This TCR beta chain was captured in a study of cytomegalovirus exposure and HLA in healthy donors. Study context: Out of several hundred genotyped donors, roughly 80% belonged to the Caucasian-associated ancestry cluster. General study results and limits: There were some public TCRs occurring in many donors, but most TCR sequences were rare.

CDR3 size: 16 residues. Germline assignment: CDR1 SGDLS and CDR2 YYNGEE. Between the trimmed V and J ends, which lost 0 bases and 5 bases, there was a span of 14 bases. In the case of this clone: Its antigen is still unknown.

Both 60 Vbeta primers and 13 Jbeta primers went into the PCR. Method: immunoSEQ multiplex PCR; TCRdb's copy keeps in-frame clones and lacks some. Among approximately 140,000 clones listed, roughly 78% were seen once. Donors were nominally healthy when sampled, though unrecorded immune exposures were likely. The J gene is TRBJ2-2, the V gene TRBV9, with TRBD2 as a possible D gene (5 bases). The sequence was collected from a man under 40 in good health and CMV-seronegative. Sequenced input: PBMCs. The DNA for the CDR3 is TGTGCCAGCAGCGTAGAAGAAGGACTCCCGACCGGGGAGCTGTTTTTT. It encodes CASSVEEGLPTGELFF.